Described below is a single T cell receptor beta chain sequence and its context. Fresh peripheral blood, roughly 9.6 ml, was the source of the PBMCs. This entry is derived from a study of T cells in Graves' hyperthyroidism and ophthalmopathy. Looking at the study overall: Sampling of peripheral blood happened at initial diagnosis, prior to any treatment.

The CDR3 regions of TCR beta were amplified from RNA transcripts. The TCR CDR3 was amplified in a first-round RT-PCR using the HTBI primer set. TCRdb reprocessed the multiplex PCR reads with MiXCR, giving one entry per CDR3 protein. Of fewer than 450,000 distinct CDR3 sequences listed, about 18% are singletons. CDR1 is SGHVS, CDR2 FNYEAQ, per germline. This CDR3 spans 15 amino acids. Trimming shortened V by 8 bases and J by 1 base, and 12 bases separated the two germline ends. This rearrangement joins TRBV7-6 to TRBJ2-6; tentatively, D is TRBD1 or TRBD2 (6 bases each). Sequencing was done on a sample of blood. This clonotype was obtained from a woman aged 30 to 39 with Graves' hyperthyroidism that later progressed to Graves' ophthalmopathy. CDR3 protein: CASGGGGSGANVLTF. CDR3 coding DNA: TGTGCCAGCGGTGGAGGGGGGTCTGGGGCCAACGTCCTGACTTTC.